This section outlines one TCR beta chain sequence together with its context. The antigen is undetermined. This CDR3 is 14 amino acids long. Trimming shortened V by 1 base and J by 0 bases, and 4 bases separated the two germline ends. CDR1 is SGHDN, CDR2 FVKESK, per germline. The PCR ran on 60 Vbeta and 13 Jbeta primers. Clones were read by immunoSEQ multiplex PCR, and TCRdb kept only the in-frame ones, dropping some. The data hold about 57,000 clones, with around 83% observed a single time. This sample was taken from a study of cytomegalovirus exposure and HLA in healthy donors. Regarding the study as a whole: Later analysis suggested links between common viral pathogens and several top significant clusters. Many donors shared some public TCRs, even though most TCR sequences were rare. Earlier analysis found most TCR beta V segments productive about 87% or about 30% of the time.

Source material: PBMCs. V is TRBV14 and J is TRBJ1-3; D is unclear. The origin of this receptor is a man aged 25 to 40 in good health and CMV-seronegative. The CDR3 is CASSQVFSGNTIYF. The CDR3 bases are TGTGCCAGCAGCCAAGTATTCTCTGGAAACACCATATATTTT.